This passage covers 30 T cell receptor beta chains from one sample sequenced in a study of T cell responses to AZD1222 COVID-19 vaccine. Profiled with immunoSEQ multiplex PCR; TCRdb holds only in-frame clones, not every one. This table holds about 73,000 clones, more than 70% found once. Sequences were derived from peripheral blood, sampled on day 0 of AZD1222 vaccination. These receptors came from an adult in good health.

This clone was recorded only once. The J gene is TRBJ1-2, the V gene TRBV9, with 8 bases lining up with TRBD1. This CDR3 is built from 14 residues. The V segment lost 3 bases and the J segment 8 bases; nucleotides outside the gene matches: 9. Germline CDR1 and CDR2: SGDLS and YYNGEE. This CDR3 is CASSAPGQVGGYTF. The CDR3 DNA is TGTGCCAGCAGCGCGCCGGGACAGGTCGGGGGCTACACCTTC.

This clone occurred once. The rearrangement uses TRBV28 and TRBJ1-1; weak D call: TRBD1 (6 bases). Germline V gives CDR1 MDHEN, CDR2 SYDVKM. V lost 9 bases to trimming and J lost 2 bases, with 19 bases between them. The length of the CDR3 is 15 residues. CDR3 DNA sequence: TGTGCCAGTGACCCCGGGGGCCCGGGAAACACTGAAGCTTTCTTT. It encodes CASDPGGPGNTEAFF. Based on the CDR3 plus reference TRBV28 and TRBJ1-1, the full variable domain is DVKVTQSSRYLVKRTGEKVFLECVQDMDHENMFWYRQDPGLGLRLIYFSYDVKMKEKGDIPEGYSVSREKKERFSLILESASTNQTSMYLCASDPGGPGNTEAFFGQGTRLTVV.

The chain joins TRBV5-1 to TRBJ1-2, with TRBD1 matching 9 bases. J lost 1 base, V lost 4 bases, and 14 bases had no gene match. The CDR3 is 18 amino acids. Germline V gene lookup returns CDR1 SGHRS and CDR2 YFSETQ. The CDR3 DNA follows: TGCGCCAGCAGCCGAGGGGCAACGACAGGGGGGTTTAACTATGGCTACACCTTC. Translating gives CASSRGATTGGFNYGYTF.

The V and J genes are TRBV10-3 and TRBJ2-7; 7 nucleotides align to TRBD2. V shed 8 bases and J 6 bases; nucleotides not matched to a gene: 13. CDR1 ENHRY and CDR2 SYGVKD come from the germline V gene. This CDR3 is 14 amino acids long. In DNA, the CDR3 is TGTGCCATCGGACCCGGGACTAACGGTCTCGAGCAGTACTTC. It is translated as CAIGPGTNGLEQYF.

The table lists this clone with many counts. The chain uses TRBV27 and TRBJ2-2; D is uncertain. The V and J ends lost 7 bases and 1 base respectively, with 4 bases between them. Per the germline V gene, CDR1 is MNHEY and CDR2 is SMNVEV (reference sequence). The CDR3 runs to 12 residues. The chain's CDR3 is CASTENTGELFF. DNA of the CDR3: TGTGCCAGCACAGAGAACACCGGGGAGCTGTTTTTT.

The gene calls are TRBV7-9 and TRBJ2-6; TRBD2 might be the D (5 bases). CDR1 is SEHNR and CDR2 is FQNEAQ in the germline V gene (reference sequence). V lost 5 bases and J lost 2, with 19 bases in between. The length of the CDR3 is 18 residues. The CDR3 is CASSPVSGYGTGANVLTF. In DNA, the CDR3 is TGTGCCAGCAGCCCGGTCTCGGGGTATGGAACTGGGGCCAACGTCCTGACTTTC.

This chain links TRBV29-1 with TRBJ2-7; D is unresolved. There are 13 residues in the CDR3. The V and J ends lost 2 bases and 3 bases respectively, with 11 bases between them. Germline CDR1 and CDR2: SQVTM and ANQGSEA. The CDR3 region is CSVEQRNSYEQYF. The CDR3 bases are TGCAGCGTTGAACAACGGAATAGCTACGAGCAGTACTTC.

The V and J genes are TRBV10-2 and TRBJ2-1, with D uncertain. V dropped 1 base and J dropped 4 bases, with 5 bases sitting between them. There are 13 residues in the CDR3. Looked up from germline, CDR1 is WSHSY and CDR2 is SAAADI. CDR3 protein: CASSEWQYNEQFF. CDR3 nucleotides: TGCGCCAGCAGTGAGTGGCAATACAATGAGCAGTTCTTC.

The chain uses TRBV18 and TRBJ2-5; 9 bases line up with TRBD2. V was pared by 6 bases and J by 4 bases, with 15 bases of the junction left unmatched. Looked up from germline, CDR1 is KGHSH and CDR2 is LQKENI. The CDR3 totals 17 residues. The CDR3 loop reads CASSPGQREAEGETQYF. CDR3 nucleotides: TGTGCCAGCTCCCCAGGCCAGCGGGAGGCCGAGGGAGAGACCCAGTACTTC. Looking up the rest from reference TRBV18 and TRBJ2-5 gives the full variable domain: NAGVMQNPRHLVRRRGQEARLRCSPMKGHSHVYWYRQLPEEGLKFMVYLQKENIIDESGMPKERFSAEFPKEGPSILRIQQVVRGDSAAYFCASSPGQREAEGETQYFGPGTRLLVL.

The chain carries TRBV27 and TRBJ1-2, with D unclear. Per the germline V gene, CDR1 is MNHEY and CDR2 is SMNVEV (reference sequence). Trimming cost V 5 bases and J 8 bases, with 21 bases left between them. The CDR3 runs 15 residues. The CDR3 protein is CASSPYQGDIIGYTF. CDR3 nucleotides: TGTGCCAGCAGTCCCTACCAAGGAGATATTATCGGCTACACCTTC.

The chain links TRBV5-6 to TRBJ1-2; 7 positions match TRBD1. Germline CDR1 reads SGHDT; CDR2 reads YYEEEE. The CDR3 has 14 amino acids. V dropped 6 bases and J dropped 3; count of bases not matched to a gene: 8. The DNA of the CDR3 is TGTGCCAGCAACAAACCCGGGACAGACTATGGCTACACCTTC. Its translation is CASNKPGTDYGYTF.

This clone has just a few counts. The chain recombines TRBV27 with TRBJ1-1; TRBD1 is a possible D gene (5 bases). CDR1 is MNHEY, CDR2 SMNVEV, per germline (reference sequence). The CDR3 extends over 17 amino acids. V was pared by 7 bases and J by 5 bases, with 26 bases between. CDR3 sequence reads: CASKLDISSLGLTEAFF. The CDR3 DNA sequence: TGTGCCAGCAAGCTGGACATAAGTAGCCTTGGCCTAACTGAAGCTTTCTTT.

This clone was seen a single time. The chain carries TRBV24-1 and TRBJ2-1, with no clear D. V was clipped by 3 bases and J by 1 base, with 15 bases between them. The CDR3 runs 17 residues. The germline V gene has CDR1 KGHDR and CDR2 SFDVKD. CDR3 nucleotides: TGTGCCACCAGTGATGGTGGGTCCCGATTTTCCTACAATGAGCAGTTCTTC. Translated, it gives CATSDGGSRFSYNEQFF.

The V and J genes are TRBV5-6 and TRBJ2-2; D is ambiguous. Germline V gene sequence: CDR1 SGHDT, CDR2 YYEEEE. Trimming stripped 2 bases from V and 10 bases from J, with 9 bases between. The CDR3 is 12 residues long. The CDR3 nucleotides read TGTGCCAGCAGCTTTGGAGACGCGGAGCTGTTTTTT. This gives the protein CASSFGDAELFF.

The rearrangement joins TRBV19 to TRBJ2-7; D is perhaps TRBD1 (5 bases). The V and J ends lost 5 bases and 3 bases respectively, with 11 bases between them. This CDR3 comprises 13 residues. In germline, CDR1 is LNHDA, CDR2 SQIVND (reference sequence). The CDR3 sequence is CASSRTQHYEQYF. In DNA form, the CDR3 reads TGTGCCAGTAGTCGGACACAGCACTACGAGCAGTACTTC.

V and J are TRBV2 and TRBJ2-7; D gene uncertain. The CDR3 has 12 residues. Germline lookup yields CDR1 SNHLY and CDR2 FYNNEI. V lost 5 bases to trimming and J lost 3 bases, with 8 bases between them. The CDR3 sequence: CASSHDHYEQYF. The DNA for the CDR3 is TGTGCCAGCAGTCACGACCACTACGAGCAGTACTTC.

The V gene is TRBV9, the J gene TRBJ2-5, with 9 bases identical to TRBD2. V shed 2 bases and J 5 bases; nucleotides not matched to a gene: 4. Germline CDR1 and CDR2: SGDLS and YYNGEE. The CDR3 is 14 amino acids. CDR3 region: CASSVSGGSETQYF. CDR3 in DNA: TGTGCCAGCAGCGTTAGCGGGGGTTCCGAGACCCAGTACTTC.

V is TRBV4-2 and J is TRBJ2-1; 8 positions agree with TRBD2. Germline loops: CDR1 LGHNA, CDR2 YNFKEQ. The CDR3 contains 16 residues. Losses at the gene ends were 0 bases for V and 6 bases for J; bases not matched to a gene: 7. The CDR3 bases are TGTGCCAGCAGCCAAGATGAACGGGGGGGACTCAATGAGCAGTTCTTC. Translation: CASSQDERGGLNEQFF.

Worth noting for this clone: Germline is not matched at one junction end, which may reflect a read error. This sequence joins TRBV15 and TRBJ1-5; D is possibly TRBD1 (5 bases). Germline V gene sequence: CDR1 LNHNV, CDR2 YYDKDF (reference sequence). CDR3 length: 14 residues. This CDR3 is CATGGEGHNQPQHF. The CDR3 DNA reads TGCGCGACCGGGGGGGAAGGGCACAATCAGCCCCAGCATTTT.

The V gene is TRBV27, the J gene TRBJ2-4; 11 bases are a match to TRBD1. The CDR3 consists of 15 residues. The V gene end was trimmed by 6 bases and the J gene end by 6 bases; junction bases not matched to a gene: 7. Germline V gives CDR1 MNHEY, CDR2 SMNVEV (reference sequence). DNA of the CDR3: TGTGCCAGCAGGCGGGACAGGGGGGTGGTAAACATTCAGTACTTC. Protein product: CASRRDRGVVNIQYF.

The rearrangement uses TRBV6-6 and TRBJ2-3; D gene unclear. V gave up 6 bases and J gave up 0 bases, with 10 bases separating them. The CDR3 has 14 amino acids. Germline V gene sequence: CDR1 MNHNY, CDR2 SVGAGI (reference sequence). CDR3 sequence (DNA): TGTGCCAGCAGATTCTTGGCTAGCACAGATACGCAGTATTTT. It yields the protein CASRFLASTDTQYF.

The rearrangement links TRBV4-1 to TRBJ1-6, with D maybe TRBD1 (5 bases). Trimming left V 4 bases short and J 9 bases short, with 10 bases between. CDR3 length: 13 amino acids. CDR1 is MGHRA, CDR2 YSYEKL, per germline. CDR3 residues: CASSPGGSSPLHF. CDR3 sequence (DNA): TGCGCCAGCAGCCCCGGGGGGAGTTCACCCCTCCACTTT.

In its sample, this clone was seen a few times. The chain carries TRBV5-1 and TRBJ2-2; D gene unclear. This CDR3 contains 14 residues. V lost 5 bases to trimming and J lost 0 bases, with 8 bases between them. Germline assignment: CDR1 SGHRS and CDR2 YFSETQ. In nucleotides, the CDR3 is TGCGCCAGCAGGACGGCTCCGAACACCGGGGAGCTGTTTTTT. This codes for CASRTAPNTGELFF.

This chain uses TRBV2 with TRBJ1-6; D is perhaps TRBD1 (6 bases). This CDR3 has 13 amino acids. Deletions cut 10 bases from V and 1 base from J, with 8 bases between. The germline V gene has CDR1 SNHLY and CDR2 FYNNEI. In DNA, the CDR3 is TGTGCCACAGGGGTGTCCTATAATTCACCCCTCCACTTT. The encoded protein is CATGVSYNSPLHF.

V is TRBV7-9 and J is TRBJ1-6; 9 nucleotides line up with TRBD1. This CDR3 is 16 amino acids long. CDR1 and CDR2 (germline): SEHNR, FQNEAQ (reference sequence). V shed 4 bases, J shed 14 bases, and the junction held 15 bases outside the gene matches. This chain's CDR3 is CASSSNPGQGVQALHF. DNA for the CDR3: TGTGCCAGCAGCTCCAATCCGGGACAGGGAGTACAGGCCCTCCACTTT.

V is TRBV6-5 and J is TRBJ2-7, with 9 bases identical to TRBD2. Germline loops: CDR1 MNHEY, CDR2 SVGAGI. V was clipped by 7 bases and J by 4 bases; unmatched bases: 11. There are 15 residues in the CDR3. The CDR3 bases are TGTGCCAGCACCACAACCATAGCGGGAGCATACGAGCAGTACTTC. Protein sequence: CASTTTIAGAYEQYF.

The V and J genes are TRBV15 and TRBJ2-1, with 13 bases aligning to TRBD2. V gave up 2 bases and J gave up 3 bases; unmatched junction bases: 1. The CDR3 is 16 residues long. Germline CDR1 LNHNV, CDR2 YYDKDF (reference sequence). The CDR3 DNA follows: TGTGCCACCAGCAGAACTAGCGGGGGGGGCTACAATGAGCAGTTCTTC. This codes for CATSRTSGGGYNEQFF.

Here the CDR3 DNA reads TGTGCCAGCAGCCCCCTGATGGGGCAGACTGGAAACACCATATATTTT. Protein sequence: CASSPLMGQTGNTIYF. This chain connects TRBV28 to TRBJ1-3; TRBD1 might be the D (5 bases). This CDR3 comprises 16 residues. The germline V gene has CDR1 MDHEN and CDR2 SYDVKM. V was trimmed by 6 bases and J by 2 bases, leaving 17 bases between them.

The chain employs TRBV4-3 and TRBJ2-6, with 10 bases aligning to TRBD1. Germline CDR1 and CDR2: LGHNA and YSLEER. This CDR3 spans 21 amino acids. The V segment lost 1 base and the J segment 4 bases; nucleotides outside the gene matches: 16. The CDR3 sequence: CASSQVDTGTGAASGANVLTF. In DNA form, the CDR3 reads TGCGCCAGCAGCCAAGTTGATACGGGGACAGGGGCTGCGTCGGGGGCCAACGTCCTGACTTTC.

V gene TRBV9 combines with J gene TRBJ1-6; 8 nucleotides line up with TRBD1. Germline CDR1 reads SGDLS; CDR2 reads YYNGEE. The CDR3 runs 16 residues. With 4 bases clipped from V and 7 bases from J, the junction kept 10 bases outside the gene matches. The CDR3 DNA reads as TGTGCCAGCAGCTCCCCCGGACAGGGCGAAAATTCACCCCTCCACTTT. It encodes CASSSPGQGENSPLHF.